What follows are 23 T cell receptor beta chains derived from one specimen sequenced in a study of T cells in Graves' hyperthyroidism and ophthalmopathy. From RNA transcripts, TCR beta CDR3 regions were amplified. TCR CDR3 regions were first amplified by RT-PCR with HTBI primers. TCRdb reanalysed the multiplex PCR reads using MiXCR and keeps one entry per CDR3 protein. The sample carries 800,000 or so distinct CDR3 sequences, 38% recorded once. Sequenced material: blood. The receptor source for this set is a man aged 18 to 35 with Graves' hyperthyroidism.

The V gene is TRBV19, the J gene TRBJ1-5; D is unresolved. CDR1 is LNHDA, CDR2 SQIVND, per germline (reference sequence). The CDR3 is 15 residues long. Trimming took off 5 bases at V and 2 bases at J, with 13 bases between the two ends. This chain's CDR3 is CASSPRRTGNQPQHF. The CDR3 bases are TGTGCCAGTAGTCCTCGACGGACTGGCAATCAGCCCCAGCATTTT.

In its sample, this clonotype was seen many times. This chain joins TRBV12-3 or TRBV12-4 and TRBJ1-1; tentatively, D is TRBD1 (6 bases). The CDR3 is 12 residues long. Between the trimmed V and J ends, which lost 6 bases and 7 bases, there was a span of 12 bases. CDR3 amino acids: CASSSGTLEAFF. CDR3 bases: TGTGCCAGCAGCTCCGGGACACTTGAAGCTTTCTTT.

This clonotype was seen ten or more times. The rearrangement joins TRBV20-1 to TRBJ1-5; D not resolved. The CDR3 is 12 amino acids. V was clipped by 3 bases and J by 4 bases, with 7 bases between them. From germline, CDR1 is DFQATT and CDR2 SNEGSKA (reference sequence). The chain's CDR3 is CSASRANQPQHF. CDR3 sequence (DNA): TGCAGTGCTAGCCGGGCAAATCAGCCCCAGCATTTT.

The sample holds a few counts of this clonotype. The gene calls are TRBV20-1 and TRBJ2-7; TRBD2 agrees at 11 bases. The CDR3 covers 15 residues. J was trimmed by 5 bases and V by 0 bases; bases with no gene match: 6. Germline lookup yields CDR1 DFQATT and CDR2 SNEGSKA (reference sequence). The chain's CDR3 is CSARDALAGDNEQYF. The CDR3 region has the DNA TGCAGTGCTAGAGATGCACTAGCGGGAGATAACGAGCAGTACTTC.

The V and J genes are TRBV4-3 and TRBJ2-7, with D unclear. The ends were cut back, 0 bases at V and 3 bases at J, with 12 bases in the middle. This CDR3 has 15 residues. Germline CDR1 LGHNA, CDR2 YSLEER. CDR3 coding DNA: TGCGCCAGCAGCCAAGACACCGCGACCTTCTACGAGCAGTACTTC. Amino acids: CASSQDTATFYEQYF.

This clonotype came up many times. This rearrangement joins TRBV25-1 to TRBJ1-2; 10 positions match TRBD1. V lost 6 bases and J lost 5; bases outside the gene matches: 6. The CDR3 covers 14 residues. Germline assignment: CDR1 MGHDK and CDR2 SYGVNS. CDR3 DNA sequence: TGTGCCAGCAGCCGGGGACAGGGGTCATATGGCTACACCTTC. Translating it yields CASSRGQGSYGYTF.

This chain uses TRBV29-1 with TRBJ1-1; D perhaps matches TRBD1 (6 bases). The CDR3 contains 13 residues. V lost 4 bases to trimming and J lost 5 bases, with 14 bases between them. Germline V gene lookup returns CDR1 SQVTM and CDR2 ANQGSEA. The CDR3 reads CSVARDIRTEAFF. CDR3 sequence (DNA): TGCAGCGTTGCGCGGGACATAAGGACTGAAGCTTTCTTT.

Worth noting for this clonotype: Its ends do not fully match the called genes, so a read error is possible. V usage is TRBV7-6 and J usage is TRBJ2-2; D may be TRBD1 (6 bases). This CDR3 has 14 amino acids. Looked up from germline, CDR1 is SGHVS and CDR2 is FNYEAQ. CDR3 nucleotides: TGTGCCAGCAGCTTAGTTGGGGACACCAGGGAGCTGTTTTTT. Translation gives CASSLVGDTRELFF.

The V call is TRBV7-8, the J call TRBJ2-2; no firm D call. CDR3 length: 13 residues. Germline-derived CDR1 and CDR2 are SGHVS and FQNEAQ. Trimming left V 11 bases short and J 5 bases short, with 15 bases between. This chain's CDR3 is CAHEGVRTGELFF. Here the CDR3 DNA reads TGTGCCCACGAAGGAGTGCGGACCGGGGAGCTGTTTTTT.

The J gene is TRBJ1-1, the V gene TRBV6-5, with D tentatively TRBD1 (5 bases). The CDR3 runs 14 residues. From germline, CDR1 is MNHEY and CDR2 SVGAGI. V was pared by 5 bases and J by 3 bases, with 13 bases between. The CDR3 DNA sequence: TGTGCCAGCAGTCGCATGGGGGGGGACACTGAAGCTTTCTTT. Its translation: CASSRMGGDTEAFF.

This clonotype was detected ten times or more. The chain combines TRBV15 with TRBJ1-1, with D possibly being TRBD1 (6 bases). This CDR3 is built from 15 residues. The ends were cut back, 0 bases at V and 0 bases at J, with 8 bases in the middle. Germline values: CDR1 LNHNV, CDR2 YYDKDF (reference sequence). For the CDR3, the DNA is TGTGCCACCAGCAGAGATCAGGGGATGAACACTGAAGCTTTCTTT. Translating gives CATSRDQGMNTEAFF. The variable domain in full, completed from reference TRBV15 and TRBJ1-1, reads DAMVIQNPRYQVTQFGKPVTLSCSQTLNHNVMYWYQQKSSQAPKLLFHYYDKDFNNEADTPDNFQSRRPNTSFCFLDIRSPGLGDTAMYLCATSRDQGMNTEAFFGQGTRLTVV.

V usage is TRBV19 and J usage is TRBJ1-6; no reliable D call. V was trimmed by 4 bases and J by 7 bases, leaving 8 bases between them. The V gene's germline CDR1 is LNHDA and CDR2 SQIVND (reference sequence). The CDR3 spans 13 residues. DNA of the CDR3: TGTGCCAGTAGTACGGACGGCAATTCACCCCTCCACTTT. Translated, it gives CASSTDGNSPLHF.

In its sample, this clonotype was seen many times. This sequence joins TRBV7-8 and TRBJ2-5; TRBD1 matches 7 bases. Per germline, CDR1 SGHVS and CDR2 FQNEAQ. Trimming took 5 bases from V and 2 from J; bases not matched to a gene: 5. The CDR3 has 14 residues. The CDR3, as DNA: TGTGCCAGCAGCACCCCGGGACAGCAAGAGACCCAGTACTTC. It translates to CASSTPGQQETQYF.

This chain links TRBV10-3 with TRBJ1-5; a weak D match, TRBD1 (5 bases). Germline CDR1 ENHRY, CDR2 SYGVKD. The CDR3 runs to 12 residues. V lost 3 bases to trimming and J lost 7 bases, with 7 bases between them. CDR3 coding DNA: TGTGCCATCAGTGACGGGGCGCAGCCCCAGCATTTT. Amino acids: CAISDGAQPQHF.

Comment on this clonotype: This may be a read error, as it is one base from a much larger clone. This chain joins TRBV9 and TRBJ2-2; TRBD1 is a possible D gene (5 bases). This CDR3 has 13 residues. CDR1 SGDLS and CDR2 YYNGEE come from the germline V gene. The DNA for the CDR3 is TGCGCCAGCAGTCGACAGAGCACCGGGGAGCTGTTTTTT. Its protein product is CASSRQSTGELFF.

This clonotype has a count of ten or more. V gene TRBV30 combines with J gene TRBJ1-1, with a possible D match to TRBD1 (6 bases). The germline V gene has CDR1 GTSNPN and CDR2 SVGIG (reference sequence). Between the trimmed V and J ends, which lost 1 base and 1 base, there was a span of 7 bases. The CDR3 spans 13 residues. CDR3 coding DNA: TGTGCCTGGAGTGGGACAGAGAACACTGAAGCTTTCTTT. Translation: CAWSGTENTEAFF.

The CDR3 reads CATSDPYSTGNGKLFF. DNA for the CDR3: TGTGCCACCAGTGATCCTTACTCGACAGGGAACGGAAAACTGTTTTTT. The rearrangement joins TRBV24-1 to TRBJ1-4; 7 positions match TRBD1. The CDR3 is 16 residues long. Losses at the gene ends were 3 bases for V and 10 bases for J; bases not matched to a gene: 13. The germline V gene has CDR1 KGHDR and CDR2 SFDVKD.

This clonotype was seen repeatedly, ten times or more. The V and J genes are TRBV9 and TRBJ1-5; D unresolved. CDR3 size: 13 residues. Per the germline V gene, CDR1 is SGDLS and CDR2 is YYNGEE. V gave up 4 bases and J gave up 5 bases, with 10 bases separating them. The CDR3 DNA follows: TGTGCCAGCAGCCCCGGAGATCATCAGCCCCAGCATTTT. This sequence encodes CASSPGDHQPQHF.

The table lists this clonotype with many counts. This chain uses TRBV15 with TRBJ1-1; TRBD1 is a possible D gene (5 bases). Germline CDR1 and CDR2: LNHNV and YYDKDF (reference sequence). This CDR3 region has 12 residues. Trimming pared 5 bases from V and 3 bases from J, leaving 7 bases between. CDR3 region: CATSGGDTEAFF. CDR3 nucleotides: TGTGCCACCAGCGGGGGAGACACTGAAGCTTTCTTT.

This clonotype has at least ten counts. The chain has TRBV7-8 and TRBJ1-1; D might be TRBD1 (6 bases). Trimming removed 1 base at V and 1 base at J, with 13 bases between. CDR3 length: 16 residues. Germline CDR1 and CDR2: SGHVS and FQNEAQ. The CDR3 here is CASSLGQGQPNTEAFF. Here the CDR3 DNA reads TGTGCCAGCAGCTTAGGCCAGGGGCAACCGAACACTGAAGCTTTCTTT.

This clonotype was counted many times. J is TRBJ2-7 and V is TRBV9; 9 positions match TRBD2. The CDR3 has 15 amino acids. Per germline, CDR1 SGDLS and CDR2 YYNGEE. After removal of 6 bases from V and 3 bases from J, the junction contained 10 bases not matched to a gene. The CDR3 bases are TGTGCCAGCATTCGCCTGACTAGCGGAAGCTACGAGCAGTACTTC. It yields the protein CASIRLTSGSYEQYF.

This chain connects TRBV29-1 to TRBJ2-2; D possibly uses TRBD1 or TRBD2 (6 bases each). Trimming stripped 7 bases from V and 7 bases from J, with 19 bases between. The CDR3 runs 14 residues. Germline loops: CDR1 SQVTM, CDR2 ANQGSEA. The CDR3 spells CSAESGAVIGELFF. DNA of the CDR3: TGCAGCGCCGAGTCGGGGGCCGTTATCGGGGAGCTGTTTTTT.

The V and J genes are TRBV14 and TRBJ1-6, with 7 positions matching TRBD1. This CDR3 is 15 amino acids long. Germline V gene data show CDR1 as SGHDN and CDR2 as FVKESK. The J segment lost 5 bases and the V segment lost 4 bases, leaving 5 bases of the junction unmatched. In nucleotides, the CDR3 is TGTGCCAGCAGCCCCCTGGGGACAGATAATTCACCCCTCCACTTT. This codes for CASSPLGTDNSPLHF.